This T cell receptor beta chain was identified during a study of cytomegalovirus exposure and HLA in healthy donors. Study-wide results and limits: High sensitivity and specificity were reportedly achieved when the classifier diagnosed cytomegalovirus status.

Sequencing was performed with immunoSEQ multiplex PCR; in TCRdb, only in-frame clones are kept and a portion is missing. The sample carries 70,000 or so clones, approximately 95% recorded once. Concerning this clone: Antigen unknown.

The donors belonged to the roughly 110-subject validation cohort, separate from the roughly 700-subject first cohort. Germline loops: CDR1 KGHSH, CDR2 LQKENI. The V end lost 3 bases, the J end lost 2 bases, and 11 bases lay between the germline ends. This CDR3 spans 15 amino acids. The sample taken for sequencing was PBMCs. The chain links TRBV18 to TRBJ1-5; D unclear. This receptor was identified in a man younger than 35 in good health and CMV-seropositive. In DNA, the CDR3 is TGTGCCAGCTCACCGGTTCACTCCGGCAATCAGCCCCAGCATTTT. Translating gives CASSPVHSGNQPQHF. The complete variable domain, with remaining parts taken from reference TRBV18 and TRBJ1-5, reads NAGVMQNPRHLVRRRGQEARLRCSPMKGHSHVYWYRQLPEEGLKFMVYLQKENIIDESGMPKERFSAEFPKEGPSILRIQQVVRGDSAAYFCASSPVHSGNQPQHFGDGTRLSIL.